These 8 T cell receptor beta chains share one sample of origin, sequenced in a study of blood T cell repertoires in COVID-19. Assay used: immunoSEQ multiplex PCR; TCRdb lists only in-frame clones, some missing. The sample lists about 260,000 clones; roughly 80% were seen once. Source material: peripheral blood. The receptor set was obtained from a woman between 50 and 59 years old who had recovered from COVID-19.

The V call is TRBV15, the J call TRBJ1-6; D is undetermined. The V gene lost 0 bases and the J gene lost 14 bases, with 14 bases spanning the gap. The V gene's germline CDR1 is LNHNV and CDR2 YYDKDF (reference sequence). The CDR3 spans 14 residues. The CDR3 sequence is CATSRDLGLESLHF. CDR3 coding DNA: TGTGCCACCAGCAGAGACCTAGGACTGGAATCCCTCCACTTT.

For the CDR3, the DNA is TGCGCCAGCAGCCAAGGTCCTCCAGGTCCAAATGAAAAACTGTTTTTT. Its protein is CASSQGPPGPNEKLFF. The chain uses TRBV4-3 and TRBJ1-4; D gene uncertain. The CDR3 consists of 16 residues. Germline CDR1 reads LGHNA; CDR2 reads YSLEER. V lost 1 base to trimming and J lost 5 bases, with 14 bases between them.

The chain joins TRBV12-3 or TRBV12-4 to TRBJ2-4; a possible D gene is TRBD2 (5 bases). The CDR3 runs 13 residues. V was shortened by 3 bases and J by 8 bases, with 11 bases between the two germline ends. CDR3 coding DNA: TGTGCCAGCAGTTTCGGCCGGGGTGACATTCAGTACTTC. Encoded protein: CASSFGRGDIQYF.

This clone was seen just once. CDR3 DNA sequence: TGTGCCAGCAGTCTGGGTAGCGGGAGGGATACGCAGTATTTT. This translates into CASSLGSGRDTQYF. The genes are TRBV27 and TRBJ2-3, with 10 bases identical to TRBD2. The germline V gene has CDR1 MNHEY and CDR2 SMNVEV (reference sequence). The trim removed 5 bases at V and 6 bases at J, leaving 5 bases unmatched. This CDR3 has 14 amino acids.

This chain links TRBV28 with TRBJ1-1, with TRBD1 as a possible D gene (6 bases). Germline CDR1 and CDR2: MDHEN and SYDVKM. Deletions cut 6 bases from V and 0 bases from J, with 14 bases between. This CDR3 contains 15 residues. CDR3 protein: CASSHLSGVNTEAFF. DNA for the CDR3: TGTGCCAGCAGCCACCTCTCAGGGGTGAACACTGAAGCTTTCTTT. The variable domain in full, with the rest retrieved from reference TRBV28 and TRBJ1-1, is DVKVTQSSRYLVKRTGEKVFLECVQDMDHENMFWYRQDPGLGLRLIYFSYDVKMKEKGDIPEGYSVSREKKERFSLILESASTNQTSMYLCASSHLSGVNTEAFFGQGTRLTVV.

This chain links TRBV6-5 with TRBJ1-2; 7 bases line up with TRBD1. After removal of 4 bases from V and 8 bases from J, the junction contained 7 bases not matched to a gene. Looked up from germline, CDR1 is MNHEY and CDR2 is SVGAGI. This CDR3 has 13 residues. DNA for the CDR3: TGTGCCAGCAGTTCGTCGACAGGGCGAGGCTACACCTTC. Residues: CASSSSTGRGYTF.

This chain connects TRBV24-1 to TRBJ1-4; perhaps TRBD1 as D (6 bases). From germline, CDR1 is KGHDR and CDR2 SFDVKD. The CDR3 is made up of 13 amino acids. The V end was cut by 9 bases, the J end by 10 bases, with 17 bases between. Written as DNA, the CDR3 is TGTGCCACCCTCCGGGACAAGGAAGGAAAACTGTTTTTT. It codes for CATLRDKEGKLFF.

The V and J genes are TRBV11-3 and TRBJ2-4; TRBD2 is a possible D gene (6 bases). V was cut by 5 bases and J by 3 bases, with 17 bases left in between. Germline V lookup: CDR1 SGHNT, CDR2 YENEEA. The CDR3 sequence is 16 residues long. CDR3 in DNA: TGTGCCAGCAGCCCATCCCACTACGGGGGCAAAAACATTCAGTACTTC. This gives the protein CASSPSHYGGKNIQYF. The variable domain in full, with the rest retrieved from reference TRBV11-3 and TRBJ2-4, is EAGVVQSPRYKIIEKKQPVAFWCNPISGHNTLYWYLQNLGQGPELLIRYENEEAVDDSQLPKDRFSAERLKGVDSTLKIQPAELGDSAVYLCASSPSHYGGKNIQYFGAGTRLSVL.